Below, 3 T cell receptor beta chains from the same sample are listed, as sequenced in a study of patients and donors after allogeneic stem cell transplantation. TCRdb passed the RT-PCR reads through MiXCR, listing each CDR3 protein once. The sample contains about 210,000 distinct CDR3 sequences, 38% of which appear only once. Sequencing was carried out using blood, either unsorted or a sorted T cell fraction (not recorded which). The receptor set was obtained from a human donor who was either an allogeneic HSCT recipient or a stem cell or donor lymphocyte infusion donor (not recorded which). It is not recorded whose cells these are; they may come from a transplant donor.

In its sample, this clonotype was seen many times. The CDR3 spells CASSPADYGYTF. The CDR3 DNA follows: TGCGCCAGCAGCCCGGCAGACTATGGCTACACCTTC. The chain couples TRBV5-1 to TRBJ1-2; D call uncertain. This CDR3 has 12 amino acids. CDR1 and CDR2 from the germline V gene are SGHRS and YFSETQ. The V end lost 4 bases, the J end lost 3 bases, and 7 bases lay between the germline ends.

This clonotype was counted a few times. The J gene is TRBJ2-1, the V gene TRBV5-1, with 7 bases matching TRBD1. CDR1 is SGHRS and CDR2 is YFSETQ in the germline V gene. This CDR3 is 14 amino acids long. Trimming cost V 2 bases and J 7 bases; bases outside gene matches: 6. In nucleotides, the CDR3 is TGCGCCAGCAGCTTTGACAGGGCCTCAAATGAGCAGTTCTTC. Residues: CASSFDRASNEQFF.

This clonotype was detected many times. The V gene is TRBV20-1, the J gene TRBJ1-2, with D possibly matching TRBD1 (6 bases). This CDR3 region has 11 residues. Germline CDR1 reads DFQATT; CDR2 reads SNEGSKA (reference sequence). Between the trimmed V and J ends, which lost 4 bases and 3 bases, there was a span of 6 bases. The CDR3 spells CSANRDYGYTF. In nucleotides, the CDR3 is TGCAGTGCTAACAGGGACTATGGCTACACCTTC.